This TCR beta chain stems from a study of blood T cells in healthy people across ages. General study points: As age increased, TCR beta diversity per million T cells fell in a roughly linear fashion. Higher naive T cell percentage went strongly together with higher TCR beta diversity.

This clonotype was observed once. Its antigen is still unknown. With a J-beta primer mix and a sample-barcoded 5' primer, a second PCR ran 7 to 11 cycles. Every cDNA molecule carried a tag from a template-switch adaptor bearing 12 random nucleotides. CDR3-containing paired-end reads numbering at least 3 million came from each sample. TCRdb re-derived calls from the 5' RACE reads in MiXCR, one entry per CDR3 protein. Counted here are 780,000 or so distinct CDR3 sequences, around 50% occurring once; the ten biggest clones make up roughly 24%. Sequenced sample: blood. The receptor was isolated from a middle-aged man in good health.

CDR3 region: CASSQGAAGLVREQYF. DNA for the CDR3: TGCGCCAGCAGCCAAGGAGCGGCAGGGTTGGTTCGCGAGCAGTACTTC. The gene calls are TRBV4-1 and TRBJ2-4; either TRBD1 or TRBD2 may supply D (5 bases each). The DNA end lines up better with TRBJ2-7; the J call may be wrong. This CDR3 contains 16 residues. Germline lookup yields CDR1 MGHRA and CDR2 YSYEKL.